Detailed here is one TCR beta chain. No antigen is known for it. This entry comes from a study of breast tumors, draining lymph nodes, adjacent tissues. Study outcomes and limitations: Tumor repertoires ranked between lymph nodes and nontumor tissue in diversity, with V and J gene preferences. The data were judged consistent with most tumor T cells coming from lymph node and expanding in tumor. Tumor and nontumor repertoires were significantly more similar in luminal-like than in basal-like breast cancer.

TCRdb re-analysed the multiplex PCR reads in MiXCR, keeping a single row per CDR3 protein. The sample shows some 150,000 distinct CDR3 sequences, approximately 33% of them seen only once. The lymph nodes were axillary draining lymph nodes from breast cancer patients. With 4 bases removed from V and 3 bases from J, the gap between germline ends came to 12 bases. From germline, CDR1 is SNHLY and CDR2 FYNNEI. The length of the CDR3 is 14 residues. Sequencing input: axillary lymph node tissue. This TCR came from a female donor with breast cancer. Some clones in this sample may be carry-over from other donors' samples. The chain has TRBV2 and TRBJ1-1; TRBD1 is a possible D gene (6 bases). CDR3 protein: CASSGRDTYTEAFF. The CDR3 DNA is TGTGCCAGCAGTGGCCGGGACACTTACACTGAAGCTTTCTTT. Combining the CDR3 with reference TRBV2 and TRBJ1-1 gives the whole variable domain EPEVTQTPSHQVTQMGQEVILRCVPISNHLYFYWYRQILGQKVEFLVSFYNNEISEKSEIFDDQFSVERPDGSNFTLKIRSTKLEDSAMYFCASSGRDTYTEAFFGQGTRLTVV.